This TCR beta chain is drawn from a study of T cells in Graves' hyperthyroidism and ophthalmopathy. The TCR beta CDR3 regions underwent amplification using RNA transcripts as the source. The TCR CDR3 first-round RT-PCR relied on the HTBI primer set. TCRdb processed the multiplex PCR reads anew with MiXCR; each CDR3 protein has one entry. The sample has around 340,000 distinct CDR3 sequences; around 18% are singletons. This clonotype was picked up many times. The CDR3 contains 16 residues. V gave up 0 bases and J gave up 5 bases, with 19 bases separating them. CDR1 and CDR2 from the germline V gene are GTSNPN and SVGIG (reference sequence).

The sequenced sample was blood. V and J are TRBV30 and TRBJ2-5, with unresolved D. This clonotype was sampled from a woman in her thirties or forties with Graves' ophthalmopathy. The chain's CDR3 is CAWSVRARAGFETQYF. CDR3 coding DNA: TGTGCCTGGAGTGTACGGGCTAGGGCTGGGTTCGAGACCCAGTACTTC.